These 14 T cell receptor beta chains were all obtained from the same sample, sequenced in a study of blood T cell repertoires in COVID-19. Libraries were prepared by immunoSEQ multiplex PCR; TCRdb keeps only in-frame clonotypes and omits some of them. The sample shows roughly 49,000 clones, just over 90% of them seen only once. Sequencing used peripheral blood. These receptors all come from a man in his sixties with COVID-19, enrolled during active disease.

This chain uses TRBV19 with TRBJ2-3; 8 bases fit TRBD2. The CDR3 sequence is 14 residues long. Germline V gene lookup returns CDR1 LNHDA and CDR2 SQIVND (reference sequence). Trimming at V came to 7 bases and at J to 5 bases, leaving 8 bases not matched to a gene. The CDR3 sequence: CASTGGVGGDTQYF. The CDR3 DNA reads TGTGCCAGTACCGGGGGGGTAGGTGGAGATACGCAGTATTTT.

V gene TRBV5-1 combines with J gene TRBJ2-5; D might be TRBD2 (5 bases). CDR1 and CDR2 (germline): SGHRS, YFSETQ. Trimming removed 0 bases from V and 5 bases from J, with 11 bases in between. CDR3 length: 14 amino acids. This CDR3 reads CASSLVRGSETQYF. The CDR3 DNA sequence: TGCGCCAGCAGCTTGGTGAGAGGGTCCGAGACCCAGTACTTC.

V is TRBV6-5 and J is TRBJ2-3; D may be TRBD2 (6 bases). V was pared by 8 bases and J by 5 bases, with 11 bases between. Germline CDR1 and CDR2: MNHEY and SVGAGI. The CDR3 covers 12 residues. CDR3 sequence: CASGTVRDTQYF. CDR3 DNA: TGTGCCAGCGGGACTGTCCGAGATACGCAGTATTTT.

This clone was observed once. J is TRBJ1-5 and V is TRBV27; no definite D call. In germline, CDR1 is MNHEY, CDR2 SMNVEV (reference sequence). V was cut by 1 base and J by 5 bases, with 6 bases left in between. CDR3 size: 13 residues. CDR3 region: CASSLFPDQPQHF. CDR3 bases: TGTGCCAGCAGTTTATTCCCGGATCAGCCCCAGCATTTT.

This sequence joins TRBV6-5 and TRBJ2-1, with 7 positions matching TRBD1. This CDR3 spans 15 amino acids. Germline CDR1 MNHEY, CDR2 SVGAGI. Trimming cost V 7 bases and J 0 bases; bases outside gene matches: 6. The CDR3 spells CASTNPGGSYNEQFF. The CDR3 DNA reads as TGTGCCAGCACGAACCCAGGGGGCTCCTACAATGAGCAGTTCTTC.

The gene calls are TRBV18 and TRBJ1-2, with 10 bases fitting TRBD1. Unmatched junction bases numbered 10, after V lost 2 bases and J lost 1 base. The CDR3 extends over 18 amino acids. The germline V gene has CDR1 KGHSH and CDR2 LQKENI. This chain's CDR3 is CASSPYRDRGMGNYGYTF. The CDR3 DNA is TGTGCCAGCTCACCATACCGGGACAGGGGAATGGGTAACTATGGCTACACCTTC.

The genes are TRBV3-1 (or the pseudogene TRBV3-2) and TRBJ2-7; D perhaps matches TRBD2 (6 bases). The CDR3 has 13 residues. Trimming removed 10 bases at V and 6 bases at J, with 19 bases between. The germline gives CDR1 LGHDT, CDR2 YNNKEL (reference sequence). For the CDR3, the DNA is TGTGCCACCACGGACTACAGTTCCGCCGAGCAGTACTTC. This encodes CATTDYSSAEQYF.

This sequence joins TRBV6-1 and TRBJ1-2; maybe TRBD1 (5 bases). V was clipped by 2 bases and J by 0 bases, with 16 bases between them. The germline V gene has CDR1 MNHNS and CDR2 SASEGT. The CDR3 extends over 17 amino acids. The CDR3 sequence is CASSEWATGFTNYGYTF. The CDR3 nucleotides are TGTGCCAGCAGTGAATGGGCCACAGGTTTTACTAACTATGGCTACACCTTC.

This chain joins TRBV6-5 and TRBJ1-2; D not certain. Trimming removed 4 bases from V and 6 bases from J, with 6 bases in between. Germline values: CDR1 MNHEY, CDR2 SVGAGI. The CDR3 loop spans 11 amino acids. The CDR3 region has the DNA TGTGCCAGCAGTTCCAACAATGGCTACACCTTC. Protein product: CASSSNNGYTF.

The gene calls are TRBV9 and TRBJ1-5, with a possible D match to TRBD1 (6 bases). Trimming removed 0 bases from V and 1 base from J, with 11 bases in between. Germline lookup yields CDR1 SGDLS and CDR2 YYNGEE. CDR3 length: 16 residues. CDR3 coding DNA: TGTGCCAGCAGCGTAGGTCCCCAGGGGAGCAATCAGCCCCAGCATTTT. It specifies CASSVGPQGSNQPQHF.

For the CDR3, the DNA is TGCGCCAGCAGGGGGCTGTCTAGCGGGGGGCCAACCTCCTACAATGAGCAGTTCTTC. Translated, it gives CASRGLSSGGPTSYNEQFF. V is TRBV10-1 and J is TRBJ2-1, with TRBD2 matching over 11 bases. This CDR3 spans 19 amino acids. J lost 0 bases, V lost 6 bases, and 13 bases had no gene match. Germline assignment: CDR1 WNHNN and CDR2 SYGVQD (reference sequence).

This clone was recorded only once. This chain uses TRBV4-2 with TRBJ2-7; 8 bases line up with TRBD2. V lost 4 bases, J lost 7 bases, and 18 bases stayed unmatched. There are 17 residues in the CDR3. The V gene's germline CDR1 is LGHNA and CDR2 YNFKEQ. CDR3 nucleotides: TGTGCCAGCAGCCCCCCGGGTCCCACGGGAGGGGCCGGTGAGCAGTACTTC. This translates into CASSPPGPTGGAGEQYF.

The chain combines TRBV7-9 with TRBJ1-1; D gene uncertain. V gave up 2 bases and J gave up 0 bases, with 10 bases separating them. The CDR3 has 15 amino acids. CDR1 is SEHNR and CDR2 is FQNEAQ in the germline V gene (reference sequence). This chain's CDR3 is CASSLSHGLNTEAFF. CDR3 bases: TGTGCCAGCAGCTTATCGCACGGGTTGAACACTGAAGCTTTCTTT.

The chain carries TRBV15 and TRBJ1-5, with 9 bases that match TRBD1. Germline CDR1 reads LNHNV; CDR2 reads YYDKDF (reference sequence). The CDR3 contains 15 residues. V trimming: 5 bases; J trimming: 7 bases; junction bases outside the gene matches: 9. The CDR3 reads CATSRPTGGRQPQHF. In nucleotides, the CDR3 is TGTGCCACCAGCCGCCCAACAGGGGGCAGGCAGCCCCAGCATTTT.